The sequence of this T cell receptor (beta chain) was determined in a study of chemoradiotherapy in HPV16-positive cancers. Background on the study: Functional T-cell assays on a couple of HPV16-positive patients' cells defined candidate HPV-specific clones and common TCR motifs.

Concerning this clone: The antigen remains undetermined.

Overall study results and limits: Candidate HPV-specific clones and E7-related TCR motifs grew in tumor during treatment. In HPV16-positive patients, HPV-responsive T-cell expansion tracked better recurrence-free survival. Only two HPV16-positive patients supplied the functional HPV-specificity definition.

Clones were read by immunoSEQ multiplex PCR, and TCRdb kept only the in-frame ones, dropping some. The data contain 55,000 to 85,000 clones, 88% of them seen just once; the ten biggest clones take up 4% to 4.5%. This material consisted of blood, taken from a patient who underwent chemoradiotherapy. This TCR was sampled from a human donor with HPV-associated anogenital cancer.

This CDR3 reads CASSPKGGGETQYF. CDR3 DNA: TGTGCCAGCTCACCGAAGGGAGGGGGAGAGACCCAGTACTTC. The rearrangement joins TRBV18 to TRBJ2-5, with D perhaps matching TRBD2 (7 bases). The germline gives CDR1 KGHSH, CDR2 LQKENI. The ends were cut back, 3 bases at V and 4 bases at J, with 12 bases in the middle. The CDR3 extends over 14 amino acids.